This entry is about one T cell receptor beta chain. Patients at the Seattle site were enrolled during active infection and followed longitudinally. The source of the sample is a study of blood T cell repertoires in COVID-19. Study overall: Donors in the United States, Italy and Spain gave samples during acute or convalescent COVID-19.

In the original processing: Reference gene primers were amplified, and this amplification served to estimate nucleated cell counts. Clones were read by immunoSEQ multiplex PCR, and TCRdb kept only the in-frame ones, dropping some. The V and J calls and clone size were taken over from that table, and D and trimming were inferred from the DNA. The data show about 130,000 clones, with roughly 91% seen just once and less than 5.5% held by the top ten. The CDR3 runs to 14 residues. Looked up from germline, CDR1 is SNHLY and CDR2 is FYNNEI. The ends lost 11 bases at V and 9 bases at J; junction bases unmatched: 11.

The sample consisted of peripheral blood. This sequence joins TRBV2 and TRBJ1-6; TRBD1 matches at 9 bases. The receptor's source is a man aged 60 to 69 with COVID-19, enrolled during active disease. The CDR3 region is CAGVEGTGFSPLHF. The CDR3 nucleotides read TGTGCCGGGGTCGAGGGGACAGGGTTTTCACCCCTCCACTTT.